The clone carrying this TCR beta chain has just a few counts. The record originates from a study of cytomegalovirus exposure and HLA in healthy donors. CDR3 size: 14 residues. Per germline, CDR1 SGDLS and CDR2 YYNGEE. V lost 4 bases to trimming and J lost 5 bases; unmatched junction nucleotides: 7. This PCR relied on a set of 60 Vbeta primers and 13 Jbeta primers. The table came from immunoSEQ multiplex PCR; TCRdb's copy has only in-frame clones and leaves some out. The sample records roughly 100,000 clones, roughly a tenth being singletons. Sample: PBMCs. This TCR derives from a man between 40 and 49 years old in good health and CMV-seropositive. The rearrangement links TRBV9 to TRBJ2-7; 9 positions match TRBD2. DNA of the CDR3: TGTGCCAGCAGCCTGGCTAGCGGGATTGACGAGCAGTACTTC. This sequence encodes CASSLASGIDEQYF.